What follows describes a single T cell receptor beta chain. In the original analysis: Amplified reference gene primers provided the basis for estimating nucleated cell counts. The table came from immunoSEQ multiplex PCR; TCRdb's copy has only in-frame clones and leaves some out. V, J and clone size derive from that table, while D and trimming were established from the DNA sequence. The sample contains 150,000 to 200,000 clones, approximately 78% of which appear only once. The ends lost 7 bases at V and 6 bases at J; junction bases unmatched: 9. In germline, CDR1 is WSHSY, CDR2 SAAADI. The CDR3 is 15 amino acids. These data come from a study of blood T cell repertoires in COVID-19. Background on the study: Some COVID-19 samples were acute and others convalescent; all came from the United States, Italy and Spain.

This clonotype was sampled from a human donor in a cohort sampled during active COVID-19. Sample: peripheral blood. This sequence joins TRBV10-2 and TRBJ2-3; 11 bases map to TRBD2. CDR3 in amino acids: CASTRITSGGDTQYF. DNA for the CDR3: TGCGCCAGCACCCGAATAACTAGCGGGGGTGATACGCAGTATTTT.